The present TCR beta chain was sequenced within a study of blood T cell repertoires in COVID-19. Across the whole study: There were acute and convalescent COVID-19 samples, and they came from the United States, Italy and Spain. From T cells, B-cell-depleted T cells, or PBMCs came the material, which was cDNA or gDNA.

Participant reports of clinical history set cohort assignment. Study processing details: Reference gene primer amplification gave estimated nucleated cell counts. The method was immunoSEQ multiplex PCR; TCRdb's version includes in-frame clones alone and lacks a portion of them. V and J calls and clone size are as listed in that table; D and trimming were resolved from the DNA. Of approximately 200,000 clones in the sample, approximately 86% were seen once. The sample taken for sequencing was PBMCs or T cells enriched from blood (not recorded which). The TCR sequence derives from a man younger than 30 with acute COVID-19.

CDR3 residues: CASSQLGGRHYEQYF. CDR3 nucleotides: TGTGCCAGCAGCCAACTCGGGGGACGACACTACGAGCAGTACTTC. This sequence joins TRBV3-1 (or the pseudogene TRBV3-2) and TRBJ2-7; TRBD2 is a possible D gene (6 bases). Trimming left V 2 bases short and J 3 bases short, with 14 bases between. CDR3 size: 15 residues. CDR1 is LGHDT, CDR2 YNNKEL, per germline (reference sequence).